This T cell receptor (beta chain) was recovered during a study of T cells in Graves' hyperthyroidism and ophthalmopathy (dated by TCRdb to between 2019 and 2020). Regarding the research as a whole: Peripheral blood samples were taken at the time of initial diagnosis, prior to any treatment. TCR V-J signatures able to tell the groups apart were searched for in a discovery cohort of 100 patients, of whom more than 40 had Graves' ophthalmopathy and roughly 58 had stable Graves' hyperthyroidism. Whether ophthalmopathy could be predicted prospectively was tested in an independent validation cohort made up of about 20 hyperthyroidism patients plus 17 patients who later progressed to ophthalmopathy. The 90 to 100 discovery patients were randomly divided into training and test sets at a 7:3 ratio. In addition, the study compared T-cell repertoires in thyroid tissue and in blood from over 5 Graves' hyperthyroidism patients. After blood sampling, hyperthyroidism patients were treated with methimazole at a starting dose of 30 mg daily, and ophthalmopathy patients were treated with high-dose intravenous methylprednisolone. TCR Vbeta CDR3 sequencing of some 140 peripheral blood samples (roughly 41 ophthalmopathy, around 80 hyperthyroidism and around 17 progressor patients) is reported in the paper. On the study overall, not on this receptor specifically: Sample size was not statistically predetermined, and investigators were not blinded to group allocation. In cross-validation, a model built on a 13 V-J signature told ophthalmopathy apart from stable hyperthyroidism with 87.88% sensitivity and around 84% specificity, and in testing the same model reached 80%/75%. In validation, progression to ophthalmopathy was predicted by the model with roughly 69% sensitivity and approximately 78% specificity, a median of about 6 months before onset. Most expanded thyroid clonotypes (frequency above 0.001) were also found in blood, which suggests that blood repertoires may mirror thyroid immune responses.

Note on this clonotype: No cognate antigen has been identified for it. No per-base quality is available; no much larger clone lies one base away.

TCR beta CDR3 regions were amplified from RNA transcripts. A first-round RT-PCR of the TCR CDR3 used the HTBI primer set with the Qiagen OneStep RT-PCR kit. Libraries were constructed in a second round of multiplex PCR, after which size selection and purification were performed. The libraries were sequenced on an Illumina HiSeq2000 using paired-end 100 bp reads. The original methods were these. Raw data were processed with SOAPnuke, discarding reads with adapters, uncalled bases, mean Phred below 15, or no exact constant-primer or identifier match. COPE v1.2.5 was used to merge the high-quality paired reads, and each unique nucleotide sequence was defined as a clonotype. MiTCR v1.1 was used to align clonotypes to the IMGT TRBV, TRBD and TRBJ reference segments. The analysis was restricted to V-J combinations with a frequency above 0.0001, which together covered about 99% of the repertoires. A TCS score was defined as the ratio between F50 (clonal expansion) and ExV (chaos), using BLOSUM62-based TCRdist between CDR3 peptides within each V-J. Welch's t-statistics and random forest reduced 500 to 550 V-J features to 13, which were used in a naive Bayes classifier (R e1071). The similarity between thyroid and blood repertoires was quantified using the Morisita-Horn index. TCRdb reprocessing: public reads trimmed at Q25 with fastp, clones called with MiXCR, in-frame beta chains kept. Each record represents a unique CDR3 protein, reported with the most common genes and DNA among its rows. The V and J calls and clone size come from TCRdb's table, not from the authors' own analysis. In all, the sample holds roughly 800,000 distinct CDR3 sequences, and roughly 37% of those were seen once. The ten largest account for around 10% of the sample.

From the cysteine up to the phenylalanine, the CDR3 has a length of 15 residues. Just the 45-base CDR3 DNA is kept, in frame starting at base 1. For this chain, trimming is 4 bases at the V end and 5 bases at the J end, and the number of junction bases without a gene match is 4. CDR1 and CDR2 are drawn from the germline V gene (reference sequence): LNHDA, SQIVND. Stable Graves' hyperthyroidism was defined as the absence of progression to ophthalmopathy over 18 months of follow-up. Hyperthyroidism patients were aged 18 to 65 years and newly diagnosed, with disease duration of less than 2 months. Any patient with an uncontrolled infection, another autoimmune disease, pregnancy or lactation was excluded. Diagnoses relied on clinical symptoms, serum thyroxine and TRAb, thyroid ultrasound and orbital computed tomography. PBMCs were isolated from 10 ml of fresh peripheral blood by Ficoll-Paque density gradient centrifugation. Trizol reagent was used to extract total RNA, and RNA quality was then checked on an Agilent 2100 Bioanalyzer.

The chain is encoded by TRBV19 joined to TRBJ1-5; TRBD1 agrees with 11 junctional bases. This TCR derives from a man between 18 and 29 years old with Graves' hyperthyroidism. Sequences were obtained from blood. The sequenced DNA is TGTGCCAGTAGTACGGACAGGGGGCCCGATCAGCCCCAGCATTTT. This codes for CASSTDRGPDQPQHF.